This note documents a single TCR beta chain sequence. The source of the sample is a study of blood T cell repertoires in COVID-19. Overall study: T cells, B-cell-depleted T cells, or PBMCs provided the cDNA or gDNA that served as material.

The CDR3 is made up of 14 amino acids. Germline loops: CDR1 SNHLY, CDR2 FYNNEI. With 4 bases removed from V and 6 bases from J, the gap between germline ends came to 13 bases. Participant ages covered 18 to 89 years across 20 to 25 US areas. Clones were read by immunoSEQ multiplex PCR, and TCRdb kept only the in-frame ones, dropping some. Seen here are approximately 210,000 clones, about 80% observed once, and the top ten hold roughly 15%. This clonotype originated in a man aged 35-49 years who had recovered from COVID-19. The rearrangement links TRBV2 to TRBJ1-5; possibly TRBD1 for D (5 bases). Sequenced: PBMCs or T cells enriched from blood (not recorded which). CDR3 protein: CASSGRDGSQPQHF. For the CDR3, the DNA is TGTGCCAGCAGTGGGCGGGACGGGAGTCAGCCCCAGCATTTT.